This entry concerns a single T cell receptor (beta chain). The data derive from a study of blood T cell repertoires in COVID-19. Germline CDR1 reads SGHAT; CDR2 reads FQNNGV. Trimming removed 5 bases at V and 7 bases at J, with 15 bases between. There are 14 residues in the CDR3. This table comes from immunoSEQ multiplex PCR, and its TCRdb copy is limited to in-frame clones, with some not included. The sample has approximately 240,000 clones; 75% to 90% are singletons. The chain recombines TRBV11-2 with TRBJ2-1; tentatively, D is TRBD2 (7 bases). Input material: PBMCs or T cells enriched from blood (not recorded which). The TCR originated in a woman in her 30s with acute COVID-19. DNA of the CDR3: TGTGCCAGCAGCGGGGGGGCGGTTTTGAATGAGCAGTTCTTC. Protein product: CASSGGAVLNEQFF.